This T cell receptor (beta chain) is drawn from a study of control samples from healthy donors and cancer patients. The repertoire was sequenced with immunoSEQ multiplex PCR; TCRdb's copy has only in-frame clones and lacks some. This sample has about 180,000 clones, with just over 90% found just once. Trimming stripped 5 bases from V and 4 bases from J, with 15 bases between. This CDR3 contains 15 residues. From germline, CDR1 is SNHLY and CDR2 FYNNEI. The V gene is TRBV2, the J gene TRBJ1-5, with D maybe TRBD1 (6 bases). Sequencing was performed on blood. This receptor was taken from a man younger than 45 in good health. This CDR3 reads CASSSPGGGNQPQHF. DNA of the CDR3: TGTGCCAGCAGTTCTCCGGGAGGGGGGAATCAGCCCCAGCATTTT.